This T cell receptor beta chain came from a study of T-cell reconstitution after alpha-beta-depleted transplantation in children. This clonotype was counted at least ten times. Its matching antigen is unknown. Study observations and caveats: The study reportedly traced alpha-beta T cells about two months after transplant to several hundred expanded graft clones.

Germline CDR1 is MNHNS and CDR2 is SASEGT. Germline trimming cut 8 bases from V and 6 bases from J; bases unmatched to any gene: 6. The CDR3 runs to 13 residues. Unique molecular identifiers were incorporated into the prepared TCRbeta library. MiXCR, applied by TCRdb to the PCR reads, yields one record per CDR3 protein. The table has hundreds of thousands of distinct CDR3 sequences, around 13% seen once. The gene calls are TRBV6-1 and TRBJ1-5; 8 nucleotides match TRBD1. The sequencing here drew on PBMCs, taken before TCRalphabeta/CD19-depleted stem cell transplant. The TCR comes from a girl aged 2 to 9 with congenital amegakaryocytic thrombocytopenia, due to receive a stem cell transplant. In DNA, the CDR3 is TGTGCCAGCCTGGACAGGGAAGGTCAGCCCCAGCATTTT. This gives the protein CASLDREGQPQHF.